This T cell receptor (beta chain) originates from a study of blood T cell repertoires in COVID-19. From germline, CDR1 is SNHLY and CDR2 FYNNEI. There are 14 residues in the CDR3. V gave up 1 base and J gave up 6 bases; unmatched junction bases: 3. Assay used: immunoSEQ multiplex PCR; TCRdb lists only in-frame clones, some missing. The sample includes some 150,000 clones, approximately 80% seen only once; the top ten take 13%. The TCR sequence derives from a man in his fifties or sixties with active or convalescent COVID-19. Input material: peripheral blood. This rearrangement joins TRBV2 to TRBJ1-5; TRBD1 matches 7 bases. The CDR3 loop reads CASSEGTGGQPQHF. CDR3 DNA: TGTGCCAGCAGTGAAGGGACAGGAGGTCAGCCCCAGCATTTT.